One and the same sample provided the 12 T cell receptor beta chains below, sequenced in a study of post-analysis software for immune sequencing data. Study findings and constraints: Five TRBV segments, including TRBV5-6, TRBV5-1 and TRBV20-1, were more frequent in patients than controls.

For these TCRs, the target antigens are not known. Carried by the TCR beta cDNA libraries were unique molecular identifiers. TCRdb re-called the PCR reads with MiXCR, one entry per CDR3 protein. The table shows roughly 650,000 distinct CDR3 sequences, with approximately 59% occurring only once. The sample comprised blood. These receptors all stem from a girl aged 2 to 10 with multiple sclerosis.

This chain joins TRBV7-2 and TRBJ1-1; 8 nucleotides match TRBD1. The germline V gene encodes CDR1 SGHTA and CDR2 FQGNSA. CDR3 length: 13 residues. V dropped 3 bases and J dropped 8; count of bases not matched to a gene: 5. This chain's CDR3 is CASSFDRGREAFF. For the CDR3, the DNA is TGTGCCAGCAGCTTCGACAGGGGCCGGGAAGCTTTCTTT. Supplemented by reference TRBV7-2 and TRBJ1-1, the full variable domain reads GAGVSQSPSNKVTEKGKDVELRCDPISGHTALYWYRQSLGQGLEFLIYFQGNSAPDKSGLPSDRFSAERTGGSVSTLTIQRTQQEDSAVYLCASSFDRGREAFFGQGTRLTVV.

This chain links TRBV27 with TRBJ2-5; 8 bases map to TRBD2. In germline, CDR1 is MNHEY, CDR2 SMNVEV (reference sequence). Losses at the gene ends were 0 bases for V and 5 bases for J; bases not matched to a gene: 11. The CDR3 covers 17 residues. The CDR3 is CASSLSVSGRGGETQYF. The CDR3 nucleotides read TGTGCCAGCAGTTTATCAGTCAGCGGGAGAGGCGGGGAGACCCAGTACTTC.

The CDR3 here is CASSLDSIRTSGAGEQYF. The CDR3 DNA sequence: TGTGCCAGCAGCTTAGATTCCATCAGAACTAGCGGGGCCGGAGAGCAGTACTTC. The genes are TRBV7-3 and TRBJ2-7, with 10 bases matching TRBD2. V lost 2 bases to trimming and J lost 7 bases; unmatched junction nucleotides: 17. The germline V gene encodes CDR1 SGHTA and CDR2 FQGTGA. This CDR3 comprises 18 residues.

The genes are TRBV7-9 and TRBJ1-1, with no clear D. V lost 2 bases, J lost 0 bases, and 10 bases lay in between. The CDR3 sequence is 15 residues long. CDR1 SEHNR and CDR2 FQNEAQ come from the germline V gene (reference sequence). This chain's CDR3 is CASSLIGQMNTEAFF. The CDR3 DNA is TGTGCCAGCAGCTTAATAGGCCAGATGAACACTGAAGCTTTCTTT.

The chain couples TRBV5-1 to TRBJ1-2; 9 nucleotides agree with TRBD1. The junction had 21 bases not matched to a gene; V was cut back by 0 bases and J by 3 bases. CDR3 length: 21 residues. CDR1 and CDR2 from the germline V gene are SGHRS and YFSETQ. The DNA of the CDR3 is TGCGCCAGCAGCTTGGGCCCACAGGGGGCGGTACTGACCGCTACCTACTATGGCTACACCTTC. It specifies CASSLGPQGAVLTATYYGYTF.

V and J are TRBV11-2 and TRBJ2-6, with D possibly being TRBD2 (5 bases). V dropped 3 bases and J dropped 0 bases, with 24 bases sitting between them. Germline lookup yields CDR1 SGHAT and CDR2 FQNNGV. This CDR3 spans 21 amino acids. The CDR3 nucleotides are TGTGCCAGCAGCTTCCCGGGAAGGTCCTCATTACCCCTCTCTGGGGCCAACGTCCTGACTTTC. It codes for CASSFPGRSSLPLSGANVLTF.

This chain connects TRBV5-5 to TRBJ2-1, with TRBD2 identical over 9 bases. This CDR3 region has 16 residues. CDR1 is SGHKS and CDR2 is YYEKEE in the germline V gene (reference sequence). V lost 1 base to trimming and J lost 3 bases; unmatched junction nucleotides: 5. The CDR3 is CASSLNSGSDYNEQFF. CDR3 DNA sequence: TGTGCCAGCAGCTTGAATAGCGGGAGCGACTACAATGAGCAGTTCTTC.

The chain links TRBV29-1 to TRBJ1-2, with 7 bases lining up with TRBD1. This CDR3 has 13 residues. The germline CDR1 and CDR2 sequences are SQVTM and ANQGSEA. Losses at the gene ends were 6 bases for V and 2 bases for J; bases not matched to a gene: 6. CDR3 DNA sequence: TGCAGCGTCGGCGGGACAGCCAACTATGGCTACACCTTC. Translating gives CSVGGTANYGYTF.

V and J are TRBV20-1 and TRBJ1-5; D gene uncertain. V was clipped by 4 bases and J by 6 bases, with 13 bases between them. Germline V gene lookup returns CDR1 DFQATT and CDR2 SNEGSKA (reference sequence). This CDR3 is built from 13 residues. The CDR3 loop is CSANRKAGQPQHF. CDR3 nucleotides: TGCAGTGCTAATCGTAAGGCTGGTCAGCCCCAGCATTTT.

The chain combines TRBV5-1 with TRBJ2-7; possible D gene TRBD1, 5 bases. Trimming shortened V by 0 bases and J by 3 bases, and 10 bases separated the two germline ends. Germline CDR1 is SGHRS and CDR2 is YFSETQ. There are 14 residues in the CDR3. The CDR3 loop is CASSLAQGHYEQYF. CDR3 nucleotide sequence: TGCGCCAGCAGCTTGGCTCAGGGTCACTACGAGCAGTACTTC. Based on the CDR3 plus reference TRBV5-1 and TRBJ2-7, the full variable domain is KAGVTQTPRYLIKTRGQQVTLSCSPISGHRSVSWYQQTPGQGLQFLFEYFSETQRNKGNFPGRFSGRQFSNSRSEMNVSTLELGDSALYLCASSLAQGHYEQYFGPGTRLTVT.

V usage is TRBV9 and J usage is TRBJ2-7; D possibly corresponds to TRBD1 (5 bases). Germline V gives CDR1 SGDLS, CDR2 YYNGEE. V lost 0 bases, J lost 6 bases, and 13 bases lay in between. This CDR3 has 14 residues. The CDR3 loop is CASSVVGEASEQYF. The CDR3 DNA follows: TGTGCCAGCAGCGTAGTAGGGGAAGCGAGCGAGCAGTACTTC.

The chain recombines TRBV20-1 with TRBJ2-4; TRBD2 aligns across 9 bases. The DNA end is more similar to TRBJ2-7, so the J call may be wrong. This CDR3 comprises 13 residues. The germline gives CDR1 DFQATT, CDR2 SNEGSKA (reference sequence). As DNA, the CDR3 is TGCAGTGCTATTAGCGGGGGAGCCTACGAGCAGTACTTC. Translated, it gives CSAISGGAYEQYF.